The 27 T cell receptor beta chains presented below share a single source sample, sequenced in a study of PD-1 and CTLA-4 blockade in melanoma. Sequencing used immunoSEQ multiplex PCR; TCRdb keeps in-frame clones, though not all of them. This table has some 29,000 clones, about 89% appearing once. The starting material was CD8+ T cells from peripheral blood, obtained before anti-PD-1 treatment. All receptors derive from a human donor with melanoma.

The CDR3 protein is CASSLSTSRADSPLHF. CDR3 in DNA: TGTGCCAGCAGTTTAAGCACCTCTAGGGCTGATTCACCCCTCCACTTT. The chain links TRBV28 to TRBJ1-6; D unresolved. Per germline, CDR1 MDHEN and CDR2 SYDVKM. The CDR3 is made up of 16 amino acids. The germline V and J ends were trimmed by 2 bases and 8 bases, with 16 bases remaining between them. The variable domain in full, completed from reference TRBV28 and TRBJ1-6, reads DVKVTQSSRYLVKRTGEKVFLECVQDMDHENMFWYRQDPGLGLRLIYFSYDVKMKEKGDIPEGYSVSREKKERFSLILESASTNQTSMYLCASSLSTSRADSPLHFGNGTRLTVT.

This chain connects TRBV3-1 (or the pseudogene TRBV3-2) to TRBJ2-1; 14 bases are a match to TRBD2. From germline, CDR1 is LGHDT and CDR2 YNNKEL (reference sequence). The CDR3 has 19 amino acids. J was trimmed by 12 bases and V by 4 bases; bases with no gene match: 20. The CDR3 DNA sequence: TGTGCCAGCAGCCCAAAAAGATTTGCCGAGGGACTAGCGGGAGTTGTGCAGTTCTTC. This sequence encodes CASSPKRFAEGLAGVVQFF.

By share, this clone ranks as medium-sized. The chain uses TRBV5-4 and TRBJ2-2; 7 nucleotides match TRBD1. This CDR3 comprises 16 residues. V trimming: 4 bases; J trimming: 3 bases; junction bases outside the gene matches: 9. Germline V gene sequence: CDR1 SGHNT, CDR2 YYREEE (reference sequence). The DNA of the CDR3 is TGTGCCAGCAGCCCGATGACAGGGAAGGACACCGGGGAGCTGTTTTTT. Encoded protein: CASSPMTGKDTGELFF.

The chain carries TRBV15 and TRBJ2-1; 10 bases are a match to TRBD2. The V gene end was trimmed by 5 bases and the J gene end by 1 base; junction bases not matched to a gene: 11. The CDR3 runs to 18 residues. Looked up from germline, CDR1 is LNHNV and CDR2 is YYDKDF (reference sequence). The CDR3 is CATSPHPLLAGSYNEQFF. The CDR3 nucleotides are TGTGCCACCAGCCCTCACCCTCTACTAGCGGGGTCCTACAATGAGCAGTTCTTC.

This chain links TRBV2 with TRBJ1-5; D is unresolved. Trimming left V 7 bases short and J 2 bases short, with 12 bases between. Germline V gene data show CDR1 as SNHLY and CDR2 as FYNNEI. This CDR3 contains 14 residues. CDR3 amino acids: CASKSGNGNQPQHF. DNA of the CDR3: TGTGCCAGCAAAAGTGGGAACGGCAATCAGCCCCAGCATTTT.

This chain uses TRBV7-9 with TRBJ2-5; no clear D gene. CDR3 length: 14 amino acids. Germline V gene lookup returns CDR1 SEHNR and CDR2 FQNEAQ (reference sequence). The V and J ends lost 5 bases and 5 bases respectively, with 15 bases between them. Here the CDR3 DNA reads TGTGCCAGCAGCCGAGAGCTCGGGTGGGAGACCCAGTACTTC. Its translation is CASSRELGWETQYF.

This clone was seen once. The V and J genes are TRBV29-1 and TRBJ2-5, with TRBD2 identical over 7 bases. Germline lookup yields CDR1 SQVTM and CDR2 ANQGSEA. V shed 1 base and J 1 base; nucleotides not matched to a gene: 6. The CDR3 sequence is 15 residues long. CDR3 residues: CSVEVGREAQETQYF. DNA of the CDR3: TGCAGCGTTGAAGTTGGACGGGAGGCCCAAGAGACCCAGTACTTC. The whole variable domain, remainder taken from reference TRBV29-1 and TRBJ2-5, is SAVISQKPSRDICQRGTSLTIQCQVDSQVTMMFWYRQQPGQSLTLIATANQGSEATYESGFVIDKFPISRPNLTFSTLTVSNMSPEDSSIYLCSVEVGREAQETQYFGPGTRLLVL.

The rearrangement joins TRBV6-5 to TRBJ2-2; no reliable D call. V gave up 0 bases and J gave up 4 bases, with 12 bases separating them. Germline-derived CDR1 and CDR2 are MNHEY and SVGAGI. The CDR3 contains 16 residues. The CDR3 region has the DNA TGTGCCAGCAGTTACTCAATTCCGACGGGCACCGGGGAGCTGTTTTTT. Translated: CASSYSIPTGTGELFF.

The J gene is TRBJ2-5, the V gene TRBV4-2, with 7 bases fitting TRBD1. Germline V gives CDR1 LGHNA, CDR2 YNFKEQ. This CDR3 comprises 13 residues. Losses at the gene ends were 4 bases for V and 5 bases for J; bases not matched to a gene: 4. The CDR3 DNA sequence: TGTGCCAGCAGCCCGGGACAGTTTGAGACCCAGTACTTC. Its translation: CASSPGQFETQYF.

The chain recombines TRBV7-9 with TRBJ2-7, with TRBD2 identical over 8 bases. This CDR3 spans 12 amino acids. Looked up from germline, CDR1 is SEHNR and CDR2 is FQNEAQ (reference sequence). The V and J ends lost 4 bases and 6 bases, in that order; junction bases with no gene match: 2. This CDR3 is CASSSAGGEQYF. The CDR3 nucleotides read TGTGCCAGCAGCTCCGCGGGGGGCGAGCAGTACTTC.

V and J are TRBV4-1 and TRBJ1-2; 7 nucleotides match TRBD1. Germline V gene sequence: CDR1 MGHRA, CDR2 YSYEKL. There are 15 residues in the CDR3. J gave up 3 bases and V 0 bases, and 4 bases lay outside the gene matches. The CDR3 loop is CASSQDRQGDYGYTF. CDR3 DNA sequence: TGCGCCAGCAGCCAAGACAGGCAGGGGGACTATGGCTACACCTTC.

CDR3 sequence (DNA): TGTGCCAGCAGCACGACTAGGGGCTCCTACAATGAGCAGTTCTTC. Amino acid sequence: CASSTTRGSYNEQFF. V and J are TRBV7-9 and TRBJ2-1; maybe TRBD2 (6 bases). With 5 bases removed from V and 0 bases from J, the gap between germline ends came to 11 bases. Germline CDR1 is SEHNR and CDR2 is FQNEAQ (reference sequence). This CDR3 spans 15 amino acids.

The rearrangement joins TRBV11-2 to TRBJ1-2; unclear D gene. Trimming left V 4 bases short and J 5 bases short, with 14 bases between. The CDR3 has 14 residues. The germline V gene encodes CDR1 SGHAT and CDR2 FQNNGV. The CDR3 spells CASSSTPQLYGYTF. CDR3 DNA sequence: TGTGCCAGCAGCTCGACCCCTCAACTATATGGCTACACCTTC.

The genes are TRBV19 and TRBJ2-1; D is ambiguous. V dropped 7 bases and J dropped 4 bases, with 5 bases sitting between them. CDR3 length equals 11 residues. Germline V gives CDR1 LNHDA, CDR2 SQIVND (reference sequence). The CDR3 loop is CASNQYNEQFF. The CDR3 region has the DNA TGTGCCAGTAACCAATACAATGAGCAGTTCTTC.

Here the CDR3 DNA reads TGTGCCAGCAGTGACGTGACAGGGGACGGCAGTTCACCCCTCCACTTT. It yields the protein CASSDVTGDGSSPLHF. The V and J genes are TRBV6-1 and TRBJ1-6; TRBD1 matches at 8 bases. The germline gives CDR1 MNHNS, CDR2 SASEGT. V shed 3 bases, J shed 9 bases, and the junction held 10 bases outside the gene matches. CDR3 size: 16 residues.

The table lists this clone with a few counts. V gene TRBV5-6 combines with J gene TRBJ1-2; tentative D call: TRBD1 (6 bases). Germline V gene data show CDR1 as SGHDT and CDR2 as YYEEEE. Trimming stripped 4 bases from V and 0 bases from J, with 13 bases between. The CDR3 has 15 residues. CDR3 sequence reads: CASSLGAAPNYGYTF. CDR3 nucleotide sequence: TGTGCCAGCAGCCTGGGGGCAGCTCCTAACTATGGCTACACCTTC.

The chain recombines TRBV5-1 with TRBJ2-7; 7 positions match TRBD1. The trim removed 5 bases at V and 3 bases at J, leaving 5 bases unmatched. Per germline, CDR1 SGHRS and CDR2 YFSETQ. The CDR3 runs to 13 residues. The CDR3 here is CASRSTGDYEQYF. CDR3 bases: TGCGCCAGCAGATCAACAGGGGACTACGAGCAGTACTTC. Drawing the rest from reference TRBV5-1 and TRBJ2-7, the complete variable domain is KAGVTQTPRYLIKTRGQQVTLSCSPISGHRSVSWYQQTPGQGLQFLFEYFSETQRNKGNFPGRFSGRQFSNSRSEMNVSTLELGDSALYLCASRSTGDYEQYFGPGTRLTVT.

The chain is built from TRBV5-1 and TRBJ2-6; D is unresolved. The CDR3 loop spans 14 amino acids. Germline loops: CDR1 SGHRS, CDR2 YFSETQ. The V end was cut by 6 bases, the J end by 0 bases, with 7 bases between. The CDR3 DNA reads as TGCGCCAGCACCCTCTTCTCTGGGGCCAACGTCCTGACTTTC. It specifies CASTLFSGANVLTF.

The CDR3 sequence: CASSSQGAQSSYNEQFF. The CDR3 nucleotides are TGTGCCAGCAGCTCACAGGGGGCGCAGAGCTCCTACAATGAGCAGTTCTTC. V and J are TRBV5-5 and TRBJ2-1, with TRBD1 matching over 9 bases. Trimming removed 3 bases from V and 0 bases from J; junction bases left unmatched: 7. The CDR3 is made up of 17 amino acids. From germline, CDR1 is SGHKS and CDR2 YYEKEE (reference sequence).

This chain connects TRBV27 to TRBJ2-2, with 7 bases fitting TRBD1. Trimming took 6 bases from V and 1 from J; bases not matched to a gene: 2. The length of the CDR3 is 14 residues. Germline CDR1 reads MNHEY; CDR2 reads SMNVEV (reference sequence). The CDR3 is CASSRQGNTGELFF. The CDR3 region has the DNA TGTGCCAGCAGCCGACAGGGGAACACCGGGGAGCTGTTTTTT.

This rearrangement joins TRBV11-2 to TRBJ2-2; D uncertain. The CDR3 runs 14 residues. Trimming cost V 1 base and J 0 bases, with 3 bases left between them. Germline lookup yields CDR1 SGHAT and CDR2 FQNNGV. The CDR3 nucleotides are TGTGCCAGCAGCTTAGGTGCGAACACCGGGGAGCTGTTTTTT. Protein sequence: CASSLGANTGELFF. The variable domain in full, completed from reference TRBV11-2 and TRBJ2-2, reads EAGVAQSPRYKIIEKRQSVAFWCNPISGHATLYWYQQILGQGPKLLIQFQNNGVVDDSQLPKDRFSAERLKGVDSTLKIQPAKLEDSAVYLCASSLGANTGELFFGEGSRLTVL.

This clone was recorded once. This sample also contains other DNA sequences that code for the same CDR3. The CDR3 spells CASSIGQGNQPQHF. CDR3 nucleotides: TGTGCCAGTAGTATTGGTCAGGGCAATCAGCCCCAGCATTTT. The chain links TRBV19 to TRBJ1-5; no reliable D call. The CDR3 contains 14 residues. Trimming cost V 3 bases and J 2 bases, with 8 bases left between them. Germline-derived CDR1 and CDR2 are LNHDA and SQIVND (reference sequence).

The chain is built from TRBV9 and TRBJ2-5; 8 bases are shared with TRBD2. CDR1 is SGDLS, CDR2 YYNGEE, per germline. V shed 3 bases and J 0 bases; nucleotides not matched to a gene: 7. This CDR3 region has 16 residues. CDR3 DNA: TGTGCCAGCAGCGAGGTAGCGGGGACCTACCAAGAGACCCAGTACTTC. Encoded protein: CASSEVAGTYQETQYF.

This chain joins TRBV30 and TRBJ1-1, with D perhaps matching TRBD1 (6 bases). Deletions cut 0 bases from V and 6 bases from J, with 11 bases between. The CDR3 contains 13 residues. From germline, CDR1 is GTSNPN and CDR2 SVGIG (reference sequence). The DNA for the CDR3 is TGTGCCTGGAGTGTCTTACAGGGACCTGAAGCTTTCTTT. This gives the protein CAWSVLQGPEAFF.

CDR3 nucleotides: TGTGCCAGCAGCTACGGGACTAGCGTGAACAATGAGCAGTTCTTC. It specifies CASSYGTSVNNEQFF. The chain employs TRBV27 and TRBJ2-1; the match to TRBD2 covers 10 bases. V gave up 6 bases and J gave up 5 bases; unmatched junction bases: 7. The CDR3 is 15 amino acids. Looked up from germline, CDR1 is MNHEY and CDR2 is SMNVEV (reference sequence).

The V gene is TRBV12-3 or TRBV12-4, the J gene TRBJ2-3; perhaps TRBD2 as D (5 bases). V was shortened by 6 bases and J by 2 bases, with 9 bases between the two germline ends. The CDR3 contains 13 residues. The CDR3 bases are TGTGCCAGCAGGGAGCGGCTCACAGATACGCAGTATTTT. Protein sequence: CASRERLTDTQYF.

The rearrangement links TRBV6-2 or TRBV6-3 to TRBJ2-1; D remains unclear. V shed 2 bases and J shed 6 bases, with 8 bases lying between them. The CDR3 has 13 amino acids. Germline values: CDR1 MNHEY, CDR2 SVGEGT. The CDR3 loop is CASSYGYFNEQFF. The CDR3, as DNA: TGTGCCAGCAGTTACGGGTATTTCAATGAGCAGTTCTTC.